This T cell receptor (beta chain) was obtained from a study of PD-1 and CTLA-4 blockade in melanoma. Using immunoSEQ multiplex PCR, the repertoire was profiled, and TCRdb retains in-frame clones only, with some absent. This sample has fewer than 35,000 clones, with about 87% found just once. This clone appeared a single time. This CDR3 has 17 amino acids. The ends were cut back, 0 bases at V and 9 bases at J, with 20 bases in the middle. Per the germline V gene, CDR1 is LNHNV and CDR2 is YYDKDF (reference sequence). This chain connects TRBV15 to TRBJ2-2; D might be TRBD1 (6 bases). The starting material was CD8+ T cells from peripheral blood, obtained from a patient given anti-PD-1 treatment. This TCR was sampled from a human donor with melanoma. Here the CDR3 DNA reads TGTGCCACCAGCAGAGATCCCGGACAGACCCAACACCGGGAGCTGTTTTTT. This gives the protein CATSRDPGQTQHRELFF.